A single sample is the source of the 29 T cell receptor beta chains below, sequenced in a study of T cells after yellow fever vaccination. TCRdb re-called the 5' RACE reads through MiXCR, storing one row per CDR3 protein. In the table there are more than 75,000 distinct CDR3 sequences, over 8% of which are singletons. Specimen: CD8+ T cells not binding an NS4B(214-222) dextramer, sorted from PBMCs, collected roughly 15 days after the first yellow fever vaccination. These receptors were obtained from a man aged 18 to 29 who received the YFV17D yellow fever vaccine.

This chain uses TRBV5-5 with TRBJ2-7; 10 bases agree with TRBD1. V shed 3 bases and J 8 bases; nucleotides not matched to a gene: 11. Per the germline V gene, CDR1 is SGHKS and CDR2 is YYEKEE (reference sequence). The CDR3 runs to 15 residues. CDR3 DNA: TGTGCCAGCAGCTGGACCGGGACAGGGGATGGCAAGCAGTACTTC. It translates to CASSWTGTGDGKQYF.

This CDR3 is CASSPGLEAEAFF. CDR3 in DNA: TGTGCCAGCTCTCCCGGGCTAGAGGCTGAAGCTTTCTTT. V gene TRBV18 combines with J gene TRBJ1-1; the D is unclear. This CDR3 comprises 13 residues. Germline V gene lookup returns CDR1 KGHSH and CDR2 LQKENI. V lost 6 bases and J lost 6, with 14 bases in between.

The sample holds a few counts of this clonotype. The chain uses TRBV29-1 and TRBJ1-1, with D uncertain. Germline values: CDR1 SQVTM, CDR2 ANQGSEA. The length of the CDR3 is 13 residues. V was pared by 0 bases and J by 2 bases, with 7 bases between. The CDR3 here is CSVEEAGNTEAFF. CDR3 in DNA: TGCAGCGTTGAAGAGGCCGGCAACACTGAAGCTTTCTTT. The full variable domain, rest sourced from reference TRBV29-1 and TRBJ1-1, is SAVISQKPSRDICQRGTSLTIQCQVDSQVTMMFWYRQQPGQSLTLIATANQGSEATYESGFVIDKFPISRPNLTFSTLTVSNMSPEDSSIYLCSVEEAGNTEAFFGQGTRLTVV.

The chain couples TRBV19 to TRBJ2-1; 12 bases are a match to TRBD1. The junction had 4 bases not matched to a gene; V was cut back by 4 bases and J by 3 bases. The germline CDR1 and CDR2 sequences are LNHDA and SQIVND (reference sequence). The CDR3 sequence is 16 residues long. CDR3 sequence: CASSTGTGGIYNEQFF. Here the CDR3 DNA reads TGTGCCAGTAGTACCGGGACAGGGGGCATCTACAATGAGCAGTTCTTC. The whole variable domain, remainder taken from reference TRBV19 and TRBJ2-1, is DGGITQSPKYLFRKEGQNVTLSCEQNLNHDAMYWYRQDPGQGLRLIYYSQIVNDFQKGDIAEGYSVSREKKESFPLTVTSAQKNPTAFYLCASSTGTGGIYNEQFFGPGTRLTVL.

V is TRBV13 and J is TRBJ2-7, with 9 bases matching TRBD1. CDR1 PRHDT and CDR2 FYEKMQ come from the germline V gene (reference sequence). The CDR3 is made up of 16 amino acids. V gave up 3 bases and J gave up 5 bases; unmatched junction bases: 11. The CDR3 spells CASSFVPGQGLHEQYF. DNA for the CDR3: TGTGCCAGCAGCTTCGTCCCGGGACAGGGTCTCCACGAGCAGTACTTC.

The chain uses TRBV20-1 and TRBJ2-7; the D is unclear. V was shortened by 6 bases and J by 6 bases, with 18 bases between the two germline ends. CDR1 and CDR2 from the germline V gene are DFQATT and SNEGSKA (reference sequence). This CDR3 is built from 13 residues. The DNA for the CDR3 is TGCAGTGCAGTGTCCGACCCAAGAGGCGAGCAGTACTTC. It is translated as CSAVSDPRGEQYF.

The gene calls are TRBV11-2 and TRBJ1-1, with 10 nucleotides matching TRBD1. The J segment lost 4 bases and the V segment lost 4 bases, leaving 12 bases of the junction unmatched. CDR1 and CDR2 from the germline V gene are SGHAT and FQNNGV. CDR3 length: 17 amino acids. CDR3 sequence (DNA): TGTGCCAGCAGCTCAGGACAGGGGGGAGGTCTATCCACTGAAGCTTTCTTT. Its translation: CASSSGQGGGLSTEAFF.

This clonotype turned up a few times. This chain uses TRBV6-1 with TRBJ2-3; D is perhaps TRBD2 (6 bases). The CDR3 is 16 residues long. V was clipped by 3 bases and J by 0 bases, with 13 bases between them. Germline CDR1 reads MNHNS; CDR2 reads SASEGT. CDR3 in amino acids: CASSEWDGTSTDTQYF. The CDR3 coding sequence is TGTGCCAGCAGTGAGTGGGACGGGACTAGCACAGATACGCAGTATTTT.

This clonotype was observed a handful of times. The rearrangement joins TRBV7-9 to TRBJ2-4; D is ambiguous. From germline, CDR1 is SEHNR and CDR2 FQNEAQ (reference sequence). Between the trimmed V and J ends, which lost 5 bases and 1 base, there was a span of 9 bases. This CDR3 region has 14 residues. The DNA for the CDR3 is TGTGCCAGCAGCCTGTCGGAGGCCAAAAACATTCAGTACTTC. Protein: CASSLSEAKNIQYF.

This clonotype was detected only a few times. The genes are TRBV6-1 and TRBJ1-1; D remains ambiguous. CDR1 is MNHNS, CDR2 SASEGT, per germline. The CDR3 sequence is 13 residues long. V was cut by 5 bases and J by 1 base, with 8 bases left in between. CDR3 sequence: CASSRRENTEAFF. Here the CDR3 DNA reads TGTGCCAGCAGTCGGAGGGAGAACACTGAAGCTTTCTTT.

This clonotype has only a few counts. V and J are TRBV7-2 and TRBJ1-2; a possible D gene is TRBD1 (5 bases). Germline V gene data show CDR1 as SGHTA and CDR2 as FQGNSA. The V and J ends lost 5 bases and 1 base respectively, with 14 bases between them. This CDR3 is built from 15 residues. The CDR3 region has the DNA TGTGCCAGCAGCGAACCGGGACTGATTAACTATGGCTACACCTTC. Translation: CASSEPGLINYGYTF.

The CDR3 loop is CASSLTANYGYTF. DNA for the CDR3: TGTGCCAGCAGTCTCACAGCAAACTATGGCTACACCTTC. The V and J genes are TRBV12-3 or TRBV12-4 and TRBJ1-2; D uncertain. The V gene lost 5 bases and the J gene lost 2 bases, with 9 bases spanning the gap. This CDR3 contains 13 residues.

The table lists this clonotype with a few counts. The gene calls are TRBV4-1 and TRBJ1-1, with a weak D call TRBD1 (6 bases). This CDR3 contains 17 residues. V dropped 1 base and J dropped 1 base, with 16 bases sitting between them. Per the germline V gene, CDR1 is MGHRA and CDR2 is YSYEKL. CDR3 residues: CASSQGRRGAKNTEAFF. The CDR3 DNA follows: TGCGCCAGCAGCCAAGGGAGGCGGGGGGCCAAGAACACTGAAGCTTTCTTT.

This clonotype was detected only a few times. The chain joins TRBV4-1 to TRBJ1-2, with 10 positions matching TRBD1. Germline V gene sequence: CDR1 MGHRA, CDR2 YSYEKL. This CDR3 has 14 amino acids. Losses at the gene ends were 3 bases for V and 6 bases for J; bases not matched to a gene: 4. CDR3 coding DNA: TGCGCCAGCAGCCACCCGACAGGGGGCGATGGCTACACCTTC. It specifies CASSHPTGGDGYTF.

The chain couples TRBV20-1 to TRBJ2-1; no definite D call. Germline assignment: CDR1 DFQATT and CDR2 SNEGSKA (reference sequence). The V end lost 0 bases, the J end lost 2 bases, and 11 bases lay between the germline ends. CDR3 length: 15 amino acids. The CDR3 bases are TGCAGTGCTAGAGATGGCCTAGTTCCCTACAATGAGCAGTTCTTC. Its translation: CSARDGLVPYNEQFF.

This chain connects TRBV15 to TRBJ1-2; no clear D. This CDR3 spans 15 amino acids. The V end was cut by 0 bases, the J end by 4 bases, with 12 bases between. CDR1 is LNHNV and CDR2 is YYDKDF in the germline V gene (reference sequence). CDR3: CATSRDRTEFYGYTF. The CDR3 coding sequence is TGTGCCACCAGCAGAGACCGGACGGAGTTCTATGGCTACACCTTC. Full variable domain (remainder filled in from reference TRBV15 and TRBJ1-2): DAMVIQNPRYQVTQFGKPVTLSCSQTLNHNVMYWYQQKSSQAPKLLFHYYDKDFNNEADTPDNFQSRRPNTSFCFLDIRSPGLGDTAMYLCATSRDRTEFYGYTFGSGTRLTVV.

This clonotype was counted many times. The CDR3 loop reads CASSATNLLADSYNEQFF. In DNA form, the CDR3 reads TGCGCCAGCAGCGCCACTAATCTCCTAGCGGACTCCTACAATGAGCAGTTCTTC. This rearrangement joins TRBV10-2 to TRBJ2-1; 7 nucleotides match TRBD2. The V and J ends lost 6 bases and 0 bases, in that order; junction bases with no gene match: 14. The germline CDR1 and CDR2 sequences are WSHSY and SAAADI. The CDR3 has 18 residues.

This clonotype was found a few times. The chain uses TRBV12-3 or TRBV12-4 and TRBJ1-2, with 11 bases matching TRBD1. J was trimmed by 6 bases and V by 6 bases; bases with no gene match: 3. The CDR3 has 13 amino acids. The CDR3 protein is CASRKDRGHGYTF. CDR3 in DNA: TGTGCCAGCAGAAAGGACAGGGGGCATGGCTACACCTTC.

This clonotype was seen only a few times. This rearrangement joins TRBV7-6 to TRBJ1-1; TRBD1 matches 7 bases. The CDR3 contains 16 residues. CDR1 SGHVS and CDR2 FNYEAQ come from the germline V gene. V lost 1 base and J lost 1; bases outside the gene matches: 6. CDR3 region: CASSLGTGPPNTEAFF. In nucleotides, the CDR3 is TGTGCCAGCAGCTTAGGGACAGGACCCCCGAACACTGAAGCTTTCTTT. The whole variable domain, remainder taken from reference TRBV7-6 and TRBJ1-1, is GAGVSQSPRYKVTKRGQDVALRCDPISGHVSLYWYRQALGQGPEFLTYFNYEAQQDKSGLPNDRFSAERPEGSISTLTIQRTEQRDSAMYRCASSLGTGPPNTEAFFGQGTRLTVV.

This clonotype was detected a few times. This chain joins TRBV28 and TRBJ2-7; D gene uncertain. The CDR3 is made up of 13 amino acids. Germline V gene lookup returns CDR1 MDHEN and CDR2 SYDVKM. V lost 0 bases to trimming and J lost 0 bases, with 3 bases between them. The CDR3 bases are TGTGCCAGCAGTTTATGGGACTCCTACGAGCAGTACGTC. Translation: CASSLWDSYEQYV.

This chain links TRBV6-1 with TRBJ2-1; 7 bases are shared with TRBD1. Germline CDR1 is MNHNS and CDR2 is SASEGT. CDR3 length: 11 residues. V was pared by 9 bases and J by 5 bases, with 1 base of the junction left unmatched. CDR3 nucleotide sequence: TGTGCCAGTACAGGGGACAATGAGCAGTTCTTC. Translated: CASTGDNEQFF.

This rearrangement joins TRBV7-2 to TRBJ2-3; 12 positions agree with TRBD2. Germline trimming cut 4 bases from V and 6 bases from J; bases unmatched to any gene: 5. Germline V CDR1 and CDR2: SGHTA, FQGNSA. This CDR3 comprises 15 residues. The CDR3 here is CASSSTSGGGDTQYF. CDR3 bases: TGTGCCAGCAGCTCGACTAGCGGGGGCGGGGATACGCAGTATTTT.

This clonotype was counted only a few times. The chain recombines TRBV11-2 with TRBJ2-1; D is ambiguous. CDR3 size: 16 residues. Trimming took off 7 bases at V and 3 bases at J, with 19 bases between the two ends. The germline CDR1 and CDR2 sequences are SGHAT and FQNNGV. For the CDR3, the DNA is TGTGCCAGCATATTAGGTCGTGCGACGGTCTACAATGAGCAGTTCTTC. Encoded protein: CASILGRATVYNEQFF. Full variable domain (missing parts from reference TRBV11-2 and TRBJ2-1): EAGVAQSPRYKIIEKRQSVAFWCNPISGHATLYWYQQILGQGPKLLIQFQNNGVVDDSQLPKDRFSAERLKGVDSTLKIQPAKLEDSAVYLCASILGRATVYNEQFFGPGTRLTVL.

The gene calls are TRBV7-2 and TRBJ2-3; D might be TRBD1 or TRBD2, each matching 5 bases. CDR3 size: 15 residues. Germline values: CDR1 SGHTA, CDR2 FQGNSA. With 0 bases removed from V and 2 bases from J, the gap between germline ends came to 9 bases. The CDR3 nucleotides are TGTGCCAGCAGCTTAGCGTTGGGGGTCACAGATACGCAGTATTTT. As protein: CASSLALGVTDTQYF. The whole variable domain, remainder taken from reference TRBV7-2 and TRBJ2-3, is GAGVSQSPSNKVTEKGKDVELRCDPISGHTALYWYRQSLGQGLEFLIYFQGNSAPDKSGLPSDRFSAERTGGSVSTLTIQRTQQEDSAVYLCASSLALGVTDTQYFGPGTRLTVL.

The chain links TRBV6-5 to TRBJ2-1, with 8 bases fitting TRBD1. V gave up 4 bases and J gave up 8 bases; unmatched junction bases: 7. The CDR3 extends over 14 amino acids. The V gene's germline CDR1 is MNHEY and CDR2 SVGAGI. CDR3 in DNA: TGTGCCAGCAGTTTGTTTCAGGGGGCCTATGAGCAGTTCTTC. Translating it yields CASSLFQGAYEQFF.

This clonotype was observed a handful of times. The CDR3 loop is CASRETEQYF. CDR3 in DNA: TGTGCCAGCCGAGAAACCGAGCAGTACTTC. The V and J genes are TRBV27 and TRBJ2-7; the D is unclear. Germline V CDR1 and CDR2: MNHEY, SMNVEV (reference sequence). This CDR3 contains 10 residues. The ends were cut back, 8 bases at V and 6 bases at J, with 8 bases in the middle.

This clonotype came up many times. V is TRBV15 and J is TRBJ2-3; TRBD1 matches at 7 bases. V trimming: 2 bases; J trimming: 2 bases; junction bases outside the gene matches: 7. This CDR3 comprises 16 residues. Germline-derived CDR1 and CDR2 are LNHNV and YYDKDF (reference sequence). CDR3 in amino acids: CATSRRQGGVTDTQYF. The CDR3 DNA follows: TGTGCCACCAGCAGACGACAGGGTGGCGTCACAGATACGCAGTATTTT.

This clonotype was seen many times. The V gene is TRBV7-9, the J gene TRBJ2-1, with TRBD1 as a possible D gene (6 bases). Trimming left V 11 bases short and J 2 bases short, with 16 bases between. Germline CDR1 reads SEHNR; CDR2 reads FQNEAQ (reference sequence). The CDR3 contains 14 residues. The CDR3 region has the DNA TGTGCCGGAAGCAGGGGAGCTACCTACAATGAGCAGTTCTTC. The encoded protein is CAGSRGATYNEQFF.

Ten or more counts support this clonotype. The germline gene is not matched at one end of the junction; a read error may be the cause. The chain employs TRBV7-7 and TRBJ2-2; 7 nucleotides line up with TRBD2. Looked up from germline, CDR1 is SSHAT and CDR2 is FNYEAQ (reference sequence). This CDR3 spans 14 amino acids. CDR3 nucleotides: TGTGCTAGCAGCAGAGCGGGAAACACCGGGGAGCTGTTTTTT. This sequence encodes CASSRAGNTGELFF.